A single sample is the source of the 14 T cell receptor beta chains below, sequenced in a study of cytomegalovirus exposure and HLA in healthy donors. TCRdb's copy holds only in-frame clones and misses some; the assay was immunoSEQ multiplex PCR. Counted here are 150,000 or so clones, about 83% occurring once; the ten biggest clones make up roughly 1.5%. Sequencing was performed on PBMCs. The receptors come from a woman aged 30 to 39 in good health and CMV-seronegative.

V usage is TRBV4-1 and J usage is TRBJ2-7, with TRBD2 matching over 10 bases. Looked up from germline, CDR1 is MGHRA and CDR2 is YSYEKL. Trimming removed 0 bases from V and 13 bases from J; junction bases left unmatched: 18. The CDR3 is 17 amino acids. The CDR3 coding sequence is TGCGCCAGCAGCCAAGAATCCTCAATAGCGGGGGGTTCTCCCTCCTACTTC. Its protein is CASSQESSIAGGSPSYF.

The chain links TRBV18 to TRBJ1-1, with TRBD1 as a possible D gene (5 bases). This CDR3 is built from 12 residues. From germline, CDR1 is KGHSH and CDR2 LQKENI. The V and J ends lost 3 bases and 10 bases respectively, with 12 bases between them. The CDR3 here is CASSPGGSGAFF. The CDR3, as DNA: TGTGCCAGCTCACCCGGGGGTTCCGGAGCTTTCTTT.

This chain joins TRBV6-5 and TRBJ2-1; 9 bases are a match to TRBD2. Germline trimming cut 4 bases from V and 6 bases from J; bases unmatched to any gene: 4. This CDR3 contains 14 residues. The V gene's germline CDR1 is MNHEY and CDR2 SVGAGI. The CDR3 loop is CASSWLAGRNEQFF. DNA for the CDR3: TGTGCCAGCAGTTGGCTAGCGGGGCGCAATGAGCAGTTCTTC.

This sequence joins TRBV29-1 and TRBJ2-7, with D perhaps TRBD1 (5 bases). Deletions cut 5 bases from V and 3 bases from J, with 14 bases between. The length of the CDR3 is 13 residues. Per the germline V gene, CDR1 is SQVTM and CDR2 is ANQGSEA. CDR3 bases: TGCAGCGTTTCCAACAGGAGCCGCTACGAGCAGTACTTC. Its translation: CSVSNRSRYEQYF.

The chain has TRBV4-2 and TRBJ2-6; the D gene is possibly TRBD1 (6 bases). The CDR3 contains 17 residues. CDR1 LGHNA and CDR2 YNFKEQ come from the germline V gene. Trimming stripped 0 bases from V and 4 bases from J, with 13 bases between. The CDR3 DNA reads TGTGCCAGCAGCCAAGAAGCTACAGGGACCGGGGCCAACGTCCTGACTTTC. Translating gives CASSQEATGTGANVLTF.

The rearrangement uses TRBV6-6 and TRBJ1-1; 8 positions agree with TRBD1. CDR3 size: 12 residues. Germline V gives CDR1 MNHNY, CDR2 SVGAGI (reference sequence). The V and J ends lost 8 bases and 5 bases, in that order; junction bases with no gene match: 4. The CDR3 spells CASWTGRTEAFF. The CDR3 DNA is TGTGCCAGCTGGACAGGGCGGACTGAAGCTTTCTTT.

The CDR3 here is CASSIESGGPLGNEQFF. DNA of the CDR3: TGTGCCAGTAGTATAGAGTCGGGGGGACCCCTCGGCAATGAGCAGTTCTTC. The chain links TRBV19 to TRBJ2-1; the match to TRBD2 covers 7 bases. CDR1 is LNHDA, CDR2 SQIVND, per germline (reference sequence). This CDR3 has 17 residues. V gave up 0 bases and J gave up 6 bases; unmatched junction bases: 11.

This clone appeared a few times. The CDR3 DNA sequence: TGTGCCAGCAGCTTACCCCCGGGACAGGTGAACAATGAGCAGTTCTTC. Amino acid sequence: CASSLPPGQVNNEQFF. This chain links TRBV7-2 with TRBJ2-1; TRBD1 agrees at 8 bases. J gave up 5 bases and V 2 bases, and 8 bases lay outside the gene matches. CDR1 is SGHTA and CDR2 is FQGNSA in the germline V gene. CDR3 length equals 16 residues. The full variable domain, with the rest looked up from reference TRBV7-2 and TRBJ2-1, is GAGVSQSPSNKVTEKGKDVELRCDPISGHTALYWYRQSLGQGLEFLIYFQGNSAPDKSGLPSDRFSAERTGGSVSTLTIQRTQQEDSAVYLCASSLPPGQVNNEQFFGPGTRLTVL.

This sequence joins TRBV27 and TRBJ2-7; D unresolved. Trimming removed 0 bases at V and 1 base at J, with 4 bases between. The germline gives CDR1 MNHEY, CDR2 SMNVEV (reference sequence). The CDR3 sequence is 13 residues long. The CDR3 is CASSLSESYEQYF. For the CDR3, the DNA is TGTGCCAGCAGTTTATCAGAGTCCTACGAGCAGTACTTC.

Written as DNA, the CDR3 is TGCGCCAGCAGCCTTGACAGGGGAGACACTGAAGCTTTCTTT. Its protein product is CASSLDRGDTEAFF. This rearrangement joins TRBV5-1 to TRBJ1-1; TRBD1 matches 8 bases. Germline loops: CDR1 SGHRS, CDR2 YFSETQ. The ends lost 4 bases at V and 3 bases at J; junction bases unmatched: 5. The CDR3 extends over 14 amino acids.

The V and J genes are TRBV5-4 and TRBJ2-3; D is undetermined. Germline V lookup: CDR1 SGHNT, CDR2 YYREEE (reference sequence). V was trimmed by 4 bases and J by 2 bases, leaving 17 bases between them. This CDR3 region has 16 residues. The CDR3 is CASSRPNAVITDTQYF. The CDR3 DNA is TGTGCCAGCAGCCGCCCCAATGCGGTTATCACAGATACGCAGTATTTT.

The V call is TRBV5-1, the J call TRBJ2-2, with TRBD1 as a possible D gene (5 bases). V shed 0 bases and J shed 9 bases, with 12 bases lying between them. Germline V CDR1 and CDR2: SGHRS, YFSETQ. This CDR3 comprises 14 residues. The CDR3 protein is CASSLEQGNRELFF. The CDR3 region has the DNA TGCGCCAGCAGCTTGGAGCAGGGAAACCGGGAGCTGTTTTTT. The full variable domain, in which reference TRBV5-1 and TRBJ2-2 provide the parts outside the CDR3, is KAGVTQTPRYLIKTRGQQVTLSCSPISGHRSVSWYQQTPGQGLQFLFEYFSETQRNKGNFPGRFSGRQFSNSRSEMNVSTLELGDSALYLCASSLEQGNRELFFGEGSRLTVL.

Points on this clone: The same CDR3 can be traced to other DNA sequences in this sample. The chain carries TRBV4-1 and TRBJ1-2, with TRBD1 as a possible D gene (6 bases). Looked up from germline, CDR1 is MGHRA and CDR2 is YSYEKL. V lost 1 base, J lost 8 bases, and 17 bases lay in between. The CDR3 covers 15 residues. The CDR3 DNA reads as TGCGCCAGCAGCCAAGCAGGGCAGGGGCTGTACGGCTACACCTTC. This encodes CASSQAGQGLYGYTF.

V usage is TRBV30 and J usage is TRBJ2-2; D possibly corresponds to TRBD2 (6 bases). The CDR3 is made up of 21 amino acids. Germline V CDR1 and CDR2: GTSNPN, SVGIG (reference sequence). The V end lost 0 bases, the J end lost 6 bases, and 32 bases lay between the germline ends. The CDR3 DNA reads as TGTGCCTGGAGTGTCTCGGACTCGGACCTTCCATCCCGGACTAAGGCCGGGGAGCTGTTTTTT. As protein: CAWSVSDSDLPSRTKAGELFF.